A single sample is the source of the 22 T cell receptor beta chains below, sequenced in a study of technical replicates of blood from a handful of donors. Repertoires were generated with immunoSEQ multiplex PCR, while TCRdb's copy carries only in-frame clones and drops some. The sample contains 50,000 to 70,000 clones, around nine tenths of which appear only once. Sequencing was done on a sample of PBMCs. All receptors derive from a human donor in good health. Some clones in this sample may be carry-over from other donors' samples.

The count of this clone is one. The chain recombines TRBV6-5 with TRBJ2-2, with TRBD2 identical over 7 bases. The J segment lost 8 bases and the V segment lost 2 bases, leaving 8 bases of the junction unmatched. There are 15 residues in the CDR3. CDR1 is MNHEY, CDR2 SVGAGI, per germline. The CDR3, as DNA: TGTGCCAGCAGTTACGGGGCTAGCGGAGGGGGGGAGCTGTTTTTT. Translated, it gives CASSYGASGGGELFF.

The rearrangement joins TRBV25-1 to TRBJ1-3; the match to TRBD1 covers 8 bases. Germline loops: CDR1 MGHDK, CDR2 SYGVNS. The trim removed 4 bases at V and 8 bases at J, leaving 4 bases unmatched. This CDR3 contains 13 residues. The CDR3 reads CASSGGQGHTIYF. The CDR3 region has the DNA TGTGCCAGCAGTGGCGGACAGGGACACACCATATATTTT.

This chain connects TRBV6-1 to TRBJ2-2; TRBD2 aligns across 11 bases. The CDR3 totals 14 residues. Trimming at V came to 6 bases and at J to 6 bases, leaving 3 bases not matched to a gene. In germline, CDR1 is MNHNS, CDR2 SASEGT. This CDR3 reads CASSPTSGAGELFF. The CDR3 DNA follows: TGTGCCAGCAGCCCGACTAGCGGGGCCGGGGAGCTGTTTTTT.

The J gene is TRBJ2-7, the V gene TRBV5-4; TRBD2 might be the D (6 bases). V was shortened by 5 bases and J by 0 bases, with 12 bases between the two germline ends. The CDR3 covers 14 residues. Per the germline V gene, CDR1 is SGHNT and CDR2 is YYREEE (reference sequence). The CDR3 DNA sequence: TGTGCCAGCAGGATGGGGGGTAGCTCCTACGAGCAGTACTTC. Translation: CASRMGGSSYEQYF.

The J gene is TRBJ1-1, the V gene TRBV9; TRBD1 aligns across 7 bases. CDR1 and CDR2 (germline): SGDLS, YYNGEE. With 5 bases clipped from V and 3 bases from J, the junction kept 4 bases outside the gene matches. This CDR3 contains 13 residues. CDR3 bases: TGTGCCAGCAGGGGACAGTTTCACACTGAAGCTTTCTTT. It yields the protein CASRGQFHTEAFF.

V usage is TRBV14 and J usage is TRBJ2-3; 8 nucleotides agree with TRBD1. J gave up 5 bases and V 3 bases, and 7 bases lay outside the gene matches. The CDR3 extends over 15 amino acids. Germline CDR1 is SGHDN and CDR2 is FVKESK. The CDR3 coding sequence is TGTGCCAGCAGCCAGGCAGGGGGCGTTCAAGATACGCAGTATTTT. It specifies CASSQAGGVQDTQYF.

V usage is TRBV4-2 and J usage is TRBJ2-5; TRBD1 aligns across 9 bases. V gave up 4 bases and J gave up 4 bases; unmatched junction bases: 7. CDR1 LGHNA and CDR2 YNFKEQ come from the germline V gene. The CDR3 loop spans 15 amino acids. The CDR3 region is CASSPNRGQGETQYF. CDR3 in DNA: TGTGCCAGCAGCCCAAACAGGGGGCAGGGAGAGACCCAGTACTTC.

The rearrangement links TRBV4-3 to TRBJ1-6, with D tentatively TRBD1 (5 bases). The germline V gene has CDR1 LGHNA and CDR2 YSLEER. The ends were cut back, 3 bases at V and 6 bases at J, with 9 bases in the middle. The CDR3 consists of 14 residues. Here the CDR3 DNA reads TGCGCCAGCAGCCAGACAGCTCCTAATTCACCCCTCCACTTT. This sequence encodes CASSQTAPNSPLHF.

This chain connects TRBV10-3 to TRBJ2-7; 10 positions match TRBD1. Losses at the gene ends were 2 bases for V and 7 bases for J; bases not matched to a gene: 8. The CDR3 consists of 15 residues. From germline, CDR1 is ENHRY and CDR2 SYGVKD. CDR3 protein: CAISEAGTGVREQYF. Here the CDR3 DNA reads TGTGCCATCAGTGAGGCCGGGACAGGGGTAAGGGAGCAGTACTTC.

This chain joins TRBV7-2 and TRBJ2-3; 8 nucleotides agree with TRBD2. Germline CDR1 and CDR2: SGHTA and FQGNSA. This CDR3 region has 15 residues. Trimming took 0 bases from V and 6 from J; bases not matched to a gene: 5. CDR3 sequence reads: CASSLAGTRGDTQYF. The CDR3 DNA reads TGTGCCAGCAGCTTAGCCGGGACTAGGGGGGATACGCAGTATTTT. Based on the CDR3 plus reference TRBV7-2 and TRBJ2-3, the full variable domain is GAGVSQSPSNKVTEKGKDVELRCDPISGHTALYWYRQSLGQGLEFLIYFQGNSAPDKSGLPSDRFSAERTGGSVSTLTIQRTQQEDSAVYLCASSLAGTRGDTQYFGPGTRLTVL.

The chain combines TRBV19 with TRBJ2-7, with D possibly matching TRBD2 (6 bases). Germline loops: CDR1 LNHDA, CDR2 SQIVND (reference sequence). Trimming pared 8 bases from V and 2 bases from J, leaving 13 bases between. The CDR3 is made up of 13 amino acids. DNA for the CDR3: TGTGCCAGTGGGGGGTACGGAGCCTACGAGCAGTACTTC. As protein: CASGGYGAYEQYF.

This clone showed up just a few times. The chain has TRBV6-1 and TRBJ1-1; D gene ambiguous. V dropped 7 bases and J dropped 8 bases, with 11 bases sitting between them. Germline loops: CDR1 MNHNS, CDR2 SASEGT. The CDR3 length is 11 residues. This CDR3 is CASTAVAEAFF. In DNA, the CDR3 is TGTGCCAGCACGGCGGTGGCCGAAGCTTTCTTT.

The chain uses TRBV19 and TRBJ2-7; 11 bases agree with TRBD2. The CDR3 loop spans 15 amino acids. The V gene end was trimmed by 4 bases and the J gene end by 2 bases; junction bases not matched to a gene: 4. The germline V gene encodes CDR1 LNHDA and CDR2 SQIVND (reference sequence). The CDR3 loop is CASSRLAGGPYEQYF. CDR3 sequence (DNA): TGTGCCAGTAGTAGATTAGCGGGAGGGCCCTACGAGCAGTACTTC.

This clone was seen only a few times. V gene TRBV6-6 combines with J gene TRBJ1-6; no clear D gene. This CDR3 contains 14 residues. Trimming shortened V by 4 bases and J by 13 bases, and 17 bases separated the two germline ends. Germline CDR1 reads MNHNY; CDR2 reads SVGAGI (reference sequence). The CDR3 loop is CASSFPGEPFPLHF. CDR3 nucleotide sequence: TGTGCCAGCAGTTTCCCCGGGGAGCCTTTCCCCCTCCACTTT.

J is TRBJ2-1 and V is TRBV19; D is undetermined. CDR1 is LNHDA, CDR2 SQIVND, per germline (reference sequence). The CDR3 contains 16 residues. V lost 1 base and J 0 bases, leaving 10 bases between the germline ends. CDR3 in amino acids: CASSIAPVSSYNEQFF. The CDR3 DNA reads as TGTGCCAGTAGTATAGCCCCCGTGAGCTCCTACAATGAGCAGTTCTTC.

The chain recombines TRBV5-1 with TRBJ2-1; D is possibly TRBD2 (6 bases). Germline V gives CDR1 SGHRS, CDR2 YFSETQ. The V end was cut by 4 bases, the J end by 0 bases, with 11 bases between. The CDR3 loop spans 15 amino acids. The DNA for the CDR3 is TGCGCCAGCAGCCCCGGGACTGGCTCCTACAATGAGCAGTTCTTC. Its protein product is CASSPGTGSYNEQFF. Drawing the rest from reference TRBV5-1 and TRBJ2-1, the complete variable domain is KAGVTQTPRYLIKTRGQQVTLSCSPISGHRSVSWYQQTPGQGLQFLFEYFSETQRNKGNFPGRFSGRQFSNSRSEMNVSTLELGDSALYLCASSPGTGSYNEQFFGPGTRLTVL.

The chain is built from TRBV7-2 and TRBJ2-3, with 8 positions matching TRBD2. Germline loops: CDR1 SGHTA, CDR2 FQGNSA. The V and J ends lost 5 bases and 3 bases, in that order; junction bases with no gene match: 10. This CDR3 comprises 16 residues. The CDR3 is CASSRRLAPSTDTQYF. CDR3 nucleotide sequence: TGTGCCAGCAGCCGTCGACTAGCGCCCTCAACAGATACGCAGTATTTT. Complete variable domain (other parts from reference TRBV7-2 and TRBJ2-3): GAGVSQSPSNKVTEKGKDVELRCDPISGHTALYWYRQSLGQGLEFLIYFQGNSAPDKSGLPSDRFSAERTGGSVSTLTIQRTQQEDSAVYLCASSRRLAPSTDTQYFGPGTRLTVL.

The gene calls are TRBV9 and TRBJ2-7; maybe TRBD2 (6 bases). V lost 3 bases to trimming and J lost 0 bases, with 10 bases between them. The CDR3 loop spans 14 amino acids. Looked up from germline, CDR1 is SGDLS and CDR2 is YYNGEE. The CDR3 loop is CASSASADSYEQYF. Written as DNA, the CDR3 is TGTGCCAGCAGCGCTAGCGCTGACTCCTACGAGCAGTACTTC. Drawing the rest from reference TRBV9 and TRBJ2-7, the complete variable domain is DSGVTQTPKHLITATGQRVTLRCSPRSGDLSVYWYQQSLDQGLQFLIQYYNGEERAKGNILERFSAQQFPDLHSELNLSSLELGDSALYFCASSASADSYEQYFGPGTRLTVT.

The chain has TRBV9 and TRBJ1-1, with 9 bases lining up with TRBD1. This CDR3 spans 15 amino acids. CDR1 and CDR2 (germline): SGDLS, YYNGEE. J was trimmed by 4 bases and V by 2 bases; bases with no gene match: 6. The CDR3 bases are TGTGCCAGCAGCGTTACGGGACAGGGTGGCACTGAAGCTTTCTTT. Translated: CASSVTGQGGTEAFF.

The chain couples TRBV7-9 to TRBJ2-7; D might be TRBD1 (5 bases). Germline lookup yields CDR1 SEHNR and CDR2 FQNEAQ (reference sequence). The V end was cut by 1 base, the J end by 3 bases, with 10 bases between. The CDR3 extends over 14 amino acids. CDR3 DNA: TGTGCCAGCAGCTTAGGCGTCAGGGTCTACGAGCAGTACTTC. It is translated as CASSLGVRVYEQYF.

The chain combines TRBV10-3 with TRBJ2-2; no clear D. The germline V gene encodes CDR1 ENHRY and CDR2 SYGVKD. The CDR3 runs 13 residues. Trimming removed 2 bases at V and 6 bases at J, with 7 bases between. The CDR3 loop reads CAISESESGELFF. The CDR3 bases are TGTGCCATCAGTGAGAGCGAGTCCGGGGAGCTGTTTTTT.

The chain couples TRBV19 to TRBJ1-1; the D gene is possibly TRBD1 (6 bases). Germline V lookup: CDR1 LNHDA, CDR2 SQIVND (reference sequence). This CDR3 is built from 14 residues. V was pared by 4 bases and J by 1 base, with 10 bases between. Here the CDR3 DNA reads TGTGCCAGTAGTAACGGCAGGGGGAACACTGAAGCTTTCTTT. Protein: CASSNGRGNTEAFF.